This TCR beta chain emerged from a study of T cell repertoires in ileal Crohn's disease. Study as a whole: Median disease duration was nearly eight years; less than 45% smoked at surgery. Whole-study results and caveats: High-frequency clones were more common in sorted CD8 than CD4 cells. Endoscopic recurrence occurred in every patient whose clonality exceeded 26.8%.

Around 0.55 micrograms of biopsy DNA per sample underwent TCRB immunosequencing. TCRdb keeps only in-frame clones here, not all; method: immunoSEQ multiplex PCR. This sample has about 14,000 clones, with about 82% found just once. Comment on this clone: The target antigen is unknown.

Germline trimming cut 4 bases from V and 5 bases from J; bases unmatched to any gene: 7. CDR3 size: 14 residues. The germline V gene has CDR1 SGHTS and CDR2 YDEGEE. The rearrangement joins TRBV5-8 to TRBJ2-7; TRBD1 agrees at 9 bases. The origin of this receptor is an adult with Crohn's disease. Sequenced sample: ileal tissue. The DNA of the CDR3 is TGTGCCAGCAGCAGATGGACAGGGGAGGACGAGCAGTACTTC. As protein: CASSRWTGEDEQYF.